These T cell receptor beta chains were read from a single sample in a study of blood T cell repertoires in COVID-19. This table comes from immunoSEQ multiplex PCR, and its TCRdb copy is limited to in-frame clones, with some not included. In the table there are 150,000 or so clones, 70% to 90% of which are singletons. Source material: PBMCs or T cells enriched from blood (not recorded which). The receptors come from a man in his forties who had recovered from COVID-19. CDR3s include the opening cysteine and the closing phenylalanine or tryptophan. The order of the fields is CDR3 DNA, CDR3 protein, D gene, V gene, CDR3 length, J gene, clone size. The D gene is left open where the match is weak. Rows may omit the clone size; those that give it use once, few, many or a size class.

TGTGCCAGTAGTACGCCGACAGGGACCACTGAAGCTTTCTTT,CASSTPTGTTEAFF,TRBD1,TRBV19,14,TRBJ1-1,.
TGTGCCAGCAGGGCAGGGGGCGCGAGGACTGAAGCTTTCTTT,CASRAGGARTEAFF,TRBD1,TRBV25-1,14,TRBJ1-1,.
TGTGCCAGCAGTTTAAGGTTCCGGGGTCGGCAGCCCCAGCATTTT,CASSLRFRGRQPQHF,.,TRBV27,15,TRBJ1-5,.
TGTGCCAGCAGTGAAAGGGGGCGCAGCACTGAAGCTTTCTTT,CASSERGRSTEAFF,TRBD1,TRBV25-1,14,TRBJ1-1,.
TGTGCCAGGAATTACCACCGGGGCAGGGGGAATAGCAATCAGCCCCAGCATTTT,CARNYHRGRGNSNQPQHF,TRBD1,TRBV19,18,TRBJ1-5,.
TGCGCCAGCAGCCAAGGGGGACTCCACGCCACCCAGTACTTC,CASSQGGLHATQYF,.,TRBV4-1,14,TRBJ2-5,once
TGCGCCAGCCGATTAGCGGGGGGGAGACGCGAGCAGTACTTC,CASRLAGGRREQYF,TRBD2,TRBV5-1,14,TRBJ2-7,.
TGTGCCAGCAGCCCCTCCGACAGGGGAAATGAAAAACTGTTTTTT,CASSPSDRGNEKLFF,TRBD1,TRBV5-4,15,TRBJ1-4,few
TGTGCCAGCAGCTTAGGGGGACTAGCATCCGGGAATGAGCAGTTCTTC,CASSLGGLASGNEQFF,TRBD2,TRBV7-3,16,TRBJ2-1,.
TGTGCCAGCAGCTTTAGGGGCTCTGAGACCCAGTACTTC,CASSFRGSETQYF,.,TRBV7-2,13,TRBJ2-5,.
TGTGCCAGCATTAGGGGGTGGAAGGGGGCAACTGAAGCTTTCTTT,CASIRGWKGATEAFF,TRBD1,TRBV2,15,TRBJ1-1,.
TGTGCCTGGAGTGTAGACAGGTCAGACTATGGCTACACCTTC,CAWSVDRSDYGYTF,.,TRBV30,14,TRBJ1-2,.
TGTGCCTGGTCGCCTCCGGGACAGGGTTGGTACAATGAGCAGTTCTTC,CAWSPPGQGWYNEQFF,TRBD1,TRBV30,16,TRBJ2-1,.
TGTGCCACCACCGGGACTAGCGACTACAATGAGCAGTTCTTC,CATTGTSDYNEQFF,TRBD2,TRBV6-5,14,TRBJ2-1,.
TGTGCCAGCAGCTTAGATGGCAGGGCTGCTTGGGACTATGGCTACACCTTC,CASSLDGRAAWDYGYTF,.,TRBV11-2,17,TRBJ1-2,.
TGTGCCAGCAGCACTCAAAGCGGACTCTCATACGAGCAGTACTTC,CASSTQSGLSYEQYF,.,TRBV7-6,15,TRBJ2-7,.
TGTGCCACCAGTGATCACAGGCGAGCGAACTATGGCTACACCTTC,CATSDHRRANYGYTF,.,TRBV24-1,15,TRBJ1-2,once
TGTGCCAGCAGTTCCCCGGGATCCCTAACGCGGTTGGCACCCCTCCACTTT,CASSSPGSLTRLAPLHF,.,TRBV6-2/TRBV6-3,17,TRBJ1-6,.
TGTGCCAGCTCACCAGGGATAGCGAGGACCGGGGAGCTGTTTTTT,CASSPGIARTGELFF,.,TRBV18,15,TRBJ2-2,once
TGTGCCAGCAGTGAATCTAGGGGTGGGGATACGCAGTATTTT,CASSESRGGDTQYF,.,TRBV28,14,TRBJ2-3,.
TGTGCCAGCTCACCTTCAGGTCGCAACACCATATATTTT,CASSPSGRNTIYF,.,TRBV18,13,TRBJ1-3,few
TGTGCCAGTAGTGGAACGCGGGGGGCATCTCAGCCCCAGCATTTT,CASSGTRGASQPQHF,.,TRBV19,15,TRBJ1-5,.
TGCGCCAGCAGCTCCCGACCCGACAGGGAGAATGGCTACACCTTC,CASSSRPDRENGYTF,TRBD1,TRBV5-1,15,TRBJ1-2,.
TGTGCCAGTTCAGGACAGACAGGCTATGGCTACACCTTC,CASSGQTGYGYTF,.,TRBV19,13,TRBJ1-2,.
TGTGCCAGTAGTATCCCCCCGGCGGCTCTCTATGGCTACACCTTC,CASSIPPAALYGYTF,.,TRBV19,15,TRBJ1-2,.
TGCAGCGCCCCTCAGGCAGCGGGGGGGCCGGCTCGGCAGTTCTTC,CSAPQAAGGPARQFF,TRBD2,TRBV29-1,15,TRBJ2-1,.
TGTGCCAGCAGCTTTTCTGTAGGGACAGGGGAAGAGACCCAGTACTTC,CASSFSVGTGEETQYF,TRBD1,TRBV7-9,16,TRBJ2-5,.
TGTGCCTGGAAACTAAAAACTTCCGATGGAAACACCATATATTTT,CAWKLKTSDGNTIYF,.,TRBV30,15,TRBJ1-3,.
TGTGCTACAGGGGTTTTGGGTAACTATGGCTACACCTTC,CATGVLGNYGYTF,TRBD1,TRBV19,13,TRBJ1-2,.
TGTGCCAGCAGCTTAATTGCAGGGGTTGGTTCACCCCTCCACTTT,CASSLIAGVGSPLHF,.,TRBV7-8,15,TRBJ1-6,once
TGTGCCAGCAGCAAGAGCACAGGAGGAGGGGATCAGCCCCAGCATTTT,CASSKSTGGGDQPQHF,.,TRBV11-2,16,TRBJ1-5,.
TGTGCCAGCAGCCCGAGAGGAGGACTAGCGGGGGGCACAGATACGCAGTATTTT,CASSPRGGLAGGTDTQYF,TRBD2,TRBV9,18,TRBJ2-3,.
TGTGCCAGCAGCTCTACTAGTTTGTCCGGGGAGCTGTTTTTT,CASSSTSLSGELFF,.,TRBV5-4,14,TRBJ2-2,.
TGTGCCAGCAGTGAAGGAGCAGGGGACACAGATACGCAGTATTTT,CASSEGAGDTDTQYF,.,TRBV6-1,15,TRBJ2-3,.
TGTGCCAGCAGCCGTCAGCGGGGGGCGAACACCGGGGAGCTGTTTTTT,CASSRQRGANTGELFF,TRBD2,TRBV4-2,16,TRBJ2-2,.
TGTGCCAGCAGCGTAGATGGGGCGGATGAAAAACTGTTTTTT,CASSVDGADEKLFF,.,TRBV9,14,TRBJ1-4,.
TGCGCCAGCAGCCAACTGGCCGGGACAGGGGCAGATACGCAGTATTTT,CASSQLAGTGADTQYF,TRBD1,TRBV4-1,16,TRBJ2-3,.
TGTGCCAGCAGTGATGTGGCAGGGAGGGCGTTTGGCAATCAGCCCCAGCATTTT,CASSDVAGRAFGNQPQHF,.,TRBV6-1,18,TRBJ1-5,.
TGTGCCAGCAGCCCCCGGGGTAGCGGGGGGGACTACAATGAGCAGTTCTTC,CASSPRGSGGDYNEQFF,TRBD2,TRBV9,17,TRBJ2-1,few
TGTGCCAGCAGCCTCCCGGGACAGGGGGAAGAGACCCAGTACTTC,CASSLPGQGEETQYF,TRBD1,TRBV5-6,15,TRBJ2-5,once